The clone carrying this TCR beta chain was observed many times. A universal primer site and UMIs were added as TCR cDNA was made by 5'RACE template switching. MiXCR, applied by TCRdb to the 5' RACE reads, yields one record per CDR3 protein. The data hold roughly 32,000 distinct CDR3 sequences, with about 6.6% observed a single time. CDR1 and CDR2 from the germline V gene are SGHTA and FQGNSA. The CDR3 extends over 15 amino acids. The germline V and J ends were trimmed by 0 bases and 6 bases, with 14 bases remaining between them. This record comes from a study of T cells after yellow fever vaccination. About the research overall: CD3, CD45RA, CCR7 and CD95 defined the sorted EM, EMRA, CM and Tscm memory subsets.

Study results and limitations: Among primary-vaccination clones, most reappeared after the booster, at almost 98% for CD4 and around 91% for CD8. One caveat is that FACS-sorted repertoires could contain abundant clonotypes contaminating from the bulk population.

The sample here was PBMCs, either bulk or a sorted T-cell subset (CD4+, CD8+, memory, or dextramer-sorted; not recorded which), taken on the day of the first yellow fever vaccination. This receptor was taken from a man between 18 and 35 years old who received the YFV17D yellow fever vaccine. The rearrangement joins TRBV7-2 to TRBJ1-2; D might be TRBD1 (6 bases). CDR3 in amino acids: CASSLAFSRGNGYTF. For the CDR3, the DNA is TGTGCCAGCAGCTTAGCTTTCTCGAGGGGGAATGGCTACACCTTC.